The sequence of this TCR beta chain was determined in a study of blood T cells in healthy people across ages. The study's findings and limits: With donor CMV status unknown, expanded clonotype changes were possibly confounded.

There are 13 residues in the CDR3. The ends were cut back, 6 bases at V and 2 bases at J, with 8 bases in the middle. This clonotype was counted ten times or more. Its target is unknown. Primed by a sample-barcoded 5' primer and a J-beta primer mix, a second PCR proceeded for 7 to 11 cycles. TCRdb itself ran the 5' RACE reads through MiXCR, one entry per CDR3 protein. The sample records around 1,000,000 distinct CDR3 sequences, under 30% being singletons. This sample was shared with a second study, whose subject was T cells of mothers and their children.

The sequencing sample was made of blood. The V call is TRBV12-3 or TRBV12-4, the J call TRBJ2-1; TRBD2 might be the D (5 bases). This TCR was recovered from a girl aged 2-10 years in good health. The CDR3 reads CASSPGAYNEQFF. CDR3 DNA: TGTGCCAGCAGCCCCGGGGCCTACAATGAGCAGTTCTTC.